Listed below are T cell receptor beta chains from one sample, sequenced in a study of T cells in Graves' hyperthyroidism and ophthalmopathy. TCRdb re-analysed the multiplex PCR reads in MiXCR, keeping a single row per CDR3 protein. The sample lists under 400,000 distinct CDR3 sequences, less than 15% occurring once. The sequenced material came from blood. These receptors originate from a woman aged 18-30 years with Graves' hyperthyroidism. The CDR3 runs from the conserved cysteine through the conserved F or W. Each record gives: J gene, clone size, D gene, V gene, CDR3 protein, CDR3 DNA. D genes are given only for firm matches. Expanded clones get a size class; other rows say once, few or many, or leave the size out.

TRBJ2-1	-	TRBD2	TRBV19	CASSPTGTSGRRNEQFF	TGTGCCAGTAGTCCAACCGGGACTAGCGGGAGAAGGAATGAGCAGTTCTTC
TRBJ2-7	many	TRBD1	TRBV20-1	CSVLDRGPPYEQYF	TGCAGTGTGCTTGACAGGGGTCCACCCTACGAGCAGTACTTC
TRBJ2-1	few	TRBD2	TRBV6-1	CASSLGGAGKNEQFF	TGTGCCAGCAGCCTCGGGGGGGCCGGGAAAAATGAGCAGTTCTTC
TRBJ2-5	many	-	TRBV30	CAWTRASTRETQYF	TGTGCCTGGACCCGAGCCTCCACTCGGGAGACCCAGTACTTC
TRBJ2-1	-	TRBD2	TRBV18	CASSLSAGGNYNEQFF	TGTGCCAGCTCCCTCTCTGCGGGAGGTAACTACAATGAGCAGTTCTTC
TRBJ1-1	many	-	TRBV7-3	CASSLGSATEAFF	TGTGCCAGCAGCTTAGGTTCGGCAACTGAAGCTTTCTTT
TRBJ1-6	many	-	TRBV3-1	CASSQEFGQNNSPLHF	TGTGCCAGCAGCCAAGAATTCGGCCAGAATAATTCACCCCTCCACTTT
TRBJ1-1	-	TRBD1	TRBV5-1	CASRVGTESEAFF	TGCGCCAGCAGAGTGGGGACAGAGAGTGAAGCTTTCTTT
TRBJ1-1	-	TRBD1	TRBV5-1	CASSLGGASSEAFF	TGCGCCAGCAGCTTAGGGGGCGCCTCGAGTGAAGCTTTCTTT
TRBJ2-1	many	-	TRBV18	CASSTPGGSYNEQFF	TGTGCCAGCTCAACCCCCGGAGGTTCCTACAATGAGCAGTTCTTC
TRBJ1-5	many	-	TRBV2	CASSEPALAPQHF	TGTGCCAGCAGTGAACCTGCGCTCGCGCCCCAGCATTTT
TRBJ2-7	many	TRBD2	TRBV7-3	CASSSGLGSGEQYF	TGTGCCAGCAGCTCCGGACTAGGATCGGGCGAGCAGTACTTC
TRBJ2-7	-	-	TRBV5-6	CASSLPGEQYF	TGTGCCAGCAGCTTGCCGGGCGAGCAGTACTTC
TRBJ2-5	few	-	TRBV7-3	CASSSWGDQTQYF	TGTGCCAGCAGCTCATGGGGGGACCAGACCCAGTACTTC
TRBJ2-1	many	TRBD2	TRBV14	CASSQGSTRGSTYNEQFF	TGTGCCAGCAGCCAAGGCAGCACGCGGGGGTCGACCTACAATGAGCAGTTCTTC
TRBJ1-2	many	-	TRBV2	CASSAEAGFDGYTF	TGTGCCAGCAGTGCTGAGGCAGGGTTTGATGGCTACACCTTC
TRBJ2-7	many	-	TRBV15	CATSRDQALAGPGDEQYF	TGTGCCACCAGCAGAGATCAAGCTCTGGCGGGGCCCGGTGACGAGCAGTACTTC
TRBJ2-1	many	TRBD2	TRBV2	CASSTSGPYNEQFF	TGTGCCAGCTCGACTAGCGGGCCTTACAATGAGCAGTTCTTC
TRBJ1-3	few	-	TRBV4-1	CASSQEKRISGNTIYF	TGCGCCAGCAGCCAAGAAAAACGGATCTCTGGAAACACCATATATTTT